The rows below give T cell receptor beta chains drawn from one sample of a study of shared clonotypes between healthy human individuals. Using immunoSEQ multiplex PCR, the repertoire was profiled, and TCRdb retains in-frame clones only, with some absent. The sample lists about 2.4 million clones, approximately 92% occurring once. The sample consisted of naive CD4+ T cells sorted from blood. Receptor source: a man younger than 35 in good health. The CDR3 runs from the conserved cysteine through the conserved F or W. Fields, in order: CDR3 protein, CDR3 DNA, J gene, clone size, D gene, V gene. A D gene is named only where the DNA matches it firmly. Clone size is not always given. Where it is, it says once, few, many or a class for expanded clones.

CAWGEVAAAAKGGLF,TGTGCCTGGGGGGAGGTTGCGGCAGCCGCGAAGGGAGGTCTCTTT,TRBJ1-1,NA,NA,TRBV30
CAWASTDTQYF,TGTGCCTGGGCTAGCACAGATACGCAGTATTTT,TRBJ2-3,NA,NA,TRBV30
CASSLSWGRDQPQHF,TGTGCCAGCAGTTTATCTTGGGGGCGCGACCAGCCCCAGCATTTT,TRBJ1-5,NA,NA,TRBV27
CASRVGLNSPLHF,TGTGCCAGCAGGGTCGGGCTTAATTCACCCCTCCACTTT,TRBJ1-6,NA,NA,TRBV27
CAISEGAGAPGELFF,TGTGCCATCAGTGAGGGCGCGGGGGCGCCCGGGGAGCTGTTTTTT,TRBJ2-2,NA,NA,TRBV10-3
CASGSYEQYF,TGTGCCAGCGGATCCTACGAGCAGTACTTC,TRBJ2-7,NA,NA,TRBV28
CASSAPGQGAYEQYF,TGTGCCAGCAGCGCCCCGGGACAGGGGGCCTACGAGCAGTACTTC,TRBJ2-7,NA,TRBD1,TRBV7-2
CASSQEFGRTPSSYNEQFF,TGCGCCAGCAGCCAAGAGTTTGGGAGGACGCCTAGCTCCTACAATGAGCAGTTCTTC,TRBJ2-1,NA,NA,TRBV4-3
CASAEIRRGSNYGYTF,TGCGCCAGCGCGGAAATTCGACGGGGTTCTAACTATGGCTACACCTTC,TRBJ1-2,NA,NA,TRBV5-1
CASSFIQGNTEAFF,TGTGCCAGCAGCTTCATACAGGGGAACACTGAAGCTTTCTTT,TRBJ1-1,few,NA,TRBV7-8
CASSPPLSSGSNNEQFF,TGTGCCAGCTCACCCCCGCTGAGTAGCGGGAGCAACAATGAGCAGTTCTTC,TRBJ2-1,NA,TRBD2,TRBV18
CASSLFLSTTYEQYF,TGTGCCAGCAGCTTGTTCCTCTCAACAACCTACGAGCAGTACTTC,TRBJ2-7,NA,NA,TRBV5-5
CASSLQGYEQFF,TGTGCCAGCAGCCTACAGGGTTATGAGCAGTTCTTC,TRBJ2-1,once,NA,TRBV7-9
CASSLRTSGVTYEQYF,TGTGCCAGCAGCCTACGGACTAGCGGGGTTACCTACGAGCAGTACTTC,TRBJ2-7,NA,TRBD2,TRBV6-6
CASSLLARSADTQYF,TGTGCCAGCAGCTTACTAGCGCGTTCCGCAGATACGCAGTATTTT,TRBJ2-3,NA,TRBD2,TRBV4-2
CASSAWPQQTQYF,TGTGCCAGCAGTGCATGGCCTCAACAGACCCAGTACTTC,TRBJ2-5,NA,NA,TRBV6-1
CASSQGPGRYSGNTIYF,TGCGCCAGCAGCCAAGGTCCGGGACGGTACTCTGGAAACACCATATATTTT,TRBJ1-3,NA,NA,TRBV4-1
CASSPPSGSTGELFF,TGTGCCAGCTCACCACCGTCAGGGAGCACCGGGGAGCTGTTTTTT,TRBJ2-2,NA,NA,TRBV18
CASGVGSNQPQHF,TGTGCCAGCGGTGTTGGGAGCAATCAGCCCCAGCATTTT,TRBJ1-5,NA,NA,TRBV2
CASSTGTSNQPQHF,TGTGCCAGTAGTACCGGGACTAGCAATCAGCCCCAGCATTTT,TRBJ1-5,NA,NA,TRBV19
CASSLASGAYNEQFF,TGTGCCAGCAGCTTAGCCAGCGGGGCCTACAATGAGCAGTTCTTC,TRBJ2-1,NA,TRBD2,TRBV7-6
CASSYKGQPQHF,TGTGCCAGCAGTTACAAGGGCCAGCCCCAGCATTTT,TRBJ1-5,NA,NA,TRBV6-5
CASSFFQGSYNEQFF,TGCGCCAGCAGCTTCTTCCAGGGGTCCTACAATGAGCAGTTCTTC,TRBJ2-1,NA,NA,TRBV5-1
CASSVGRQETNTGELFF,TGCGCCAGCAGTGTGGGTCGACAGGAAACGAACACCGGGGAGCTGTTTTTT,TRBJ2-2,once,NA,TRBV10-1
CAWRRRAGTSGQLSSYNEQFF,TGTGCCTGGAGGCGGCGCGCCGGGACTAGCGGGCAACTTAGTTCCTACAATGAGCAGTTCTTC,TRBJ2-1,NA,TRBD2,TRBV30
CASSFIAASEQYF,TGTGCCAGCAGCTTTATTGCGGCATCAGAGCAGTACTTC,TRBJ2-7,NA,NA,TRBV13
CASLRGGEQFF,TGTGCCAGTCTCCGGGGGGGTGAGCAGTTCTTC,TRBJ2-1,NA,TRBD2,TRBV6-5
CASSLNQYNEQFF,TGCGCCAGCAGCTTGAACCAGTACAATGAGCAGTTCTTC,TRBJ2-1,NA,NA,TRBV5-1
CASRSSGYTGELFF,TGTGCCAGCAGAAGTAGCGGGTACACCGGGGAGCTGTTTTTT,TRBJ2-2,NA,TRBD2,TRBV6-1
CASSESKAGGTSEQYF,TGCGCCAGCAGTGAGTCGAAAGCGGGAGGAACTTCCGAGCAGTACTTC,TRBJ2-7,NA,TRBD2,TRBV10-1
CASSLAGEGTGELFF,TGTGCCAGCAGCTTAGCGGGGGAAGGCACCGGGGAGCTGTTTTTT,TRBJ2-2,NA,TRBD2,TRBV5-4
CASSAQGLAYTF,TGTGCCAGCAGTGCTCAGGGGCTTGCCTACACCTTC,TRBJ1-2,NA,NA,TRBV6-1
CASSYSGTESSYEQYF,TGTGCCAGCAGTTACTCGGGGACAGAGTCCTCCTACGAGCAGTACTTC,TRBJ2-7,NA,TRBD1,TRBV6-5
CSLGTGVMNTEAFF,TGCAGCCTCGGGACAGGGGTCATGAACACTGAAGCTTTCTTT,TRBJ1-1,NA,TRBD1,TRBV29-1
CASRFSSDTGELFF,TGTGCCAGCAGGTTTTCTAGCGACACCGGGGAGCTGTTTTTT,TRBJ2-2,NA,NA,TRBV6-5
CASIWGLAATDTQYF,TGTGCCAGCATCTGGGGACTAGCAGCCACAGATACGCAGTATTTT,TRBJ2-3,NA,TRBD2,TRBV6-6
CASSLAQAPTEAFF,TGTGCCAGCAGCTTAGCGCAGGCACCGACTGAAGCTTTCTTT,TRBJ1-1,NA,NA,TRBV11-2
CASNPPDSSYEQYF,TGCGCCAGCAACCCACCTGATAGCTCCTACGAGCAGTACTTC,TRBJ2-7,NA,NA,TRBV5-1
CASSLVGGGGTQYF,TGTGCCAGCAGCTTAGTAGGAGGGGGCGGTACGCAGTATTTT,TRBJ2-3,NA,NA,TRBV11-3
CAWGGRTNTEAFF,TGTGCCTGGGGGGGGCGGACGAACACTGAAGCTTTCTTT,TRBJ1-1,NA,NA,TRBV30
CASSLTGRGHEQYF,TGTGCCAGCAGCTTAACGGGACGGGGCCACGAGCAGTACTTC,TRBJ2-7,NA,NA,TRBV7-2